Listed below are T cell receptor beta chains from one sample, sequenced in a study of blood T cell repertoires in COVID-19. Measured with immunoSEQ multiplex PCR; TCRdb has only the in-frame clones, and not every one. The profile shows approximately 25,000 clones, 90% of them singletons. Sequences were obtained from peripheral blood. The receptors come from a woman aged 60-75 years with active COVID-19. Each CDR3 is given without its conserved first and last residue. The D gene is left open where the match is weak.

CDR3 protein	D gene	V gene	J gene
ASSTRGLAGYEQF	TRBD2	TRBV19	TRBJ2-1
ASSQGGGSYEQY	TRBD2	TRBV3-1/TRBV3-2	TRBJ2-7
ASSWGDRDNSPLH	TRBD1	TRBV5-1	TRBJ1-6
ASSLGGPNEKLF	.	TRBV11-2	TRBJ1-4
ASSLDRDPYEQY	.	TRBV5-1	TRBJ2-7
ASSPKQGWGRTSTDTQY	TRBD1	TRBV27	TRBJ2-3
ASSSPDRDTDTQY	TRBD1	TRBV28	TRBJ2-3
ASSLSSQGFNEKLF	.	TRBV28	TRBJ1-4
ASSFDRATEAF	TRBD1	TRBV7-9	TRBJ1-1
ASSRRVTYEQY	.	TRBV2	TRBJ2-7
ASSTQTGHTGELF	TRBD1	TRBV7-3	TRBJ2-2
ASSITTSGSYEQY	TRBD2	TRBV5-1	TRBJ2-7
ASSTTGTSGRVSSEQF	TRBD2	TRBV19	TRBJ2-1
ASGPGSTNEKLF	.	TRBV9	TRBJ1-4
ASSPIGGESTDTQY	.	TRBV18	TRBJ2-3
ASSERAGDEGYT	.	TRBV6-1	TRBJ1-2
SVDNPGDRAEQY	TRBD1	TRBV29-1	TRBJ2-7
ASSLSRSLIREGNEQF	TRBD2	TRBV7-9	TRBJ2-1
ASSPGTSSQETQY	TRBD2	TRBV27	TRBJ2-5
ASSLNNEQF	.	TRBV5-1	TRBJ2-1
ASSLQGLQETQY	.	TRBV5-1	TRBJ2-5
ASSRAVLGSDEQF	.	TRBV5-8	TRBJ2-1
ASSLARGYEQY	.	TRBV7-9	TRBJ2-7
ASSQTSNTEAF	.	TRBV19	TRBJ1-1
ASSVPGTGNTGELF	TRBD1	TRBV6-1	TRBJ2-2
SALPGQGYEQY	TRBD1	TRBV29-1	TRBJ2-7
ASSPRQRTDTQY	.	TRBV18	TRBJ2-3
ASSSGGGQGALRPNQPQH	TRBD1	TRBV5-4	TRBJ1-5
SVATGRGYT	TRBD1	TRBV29-1	TRBJ1-2
ASSQGLAGDQETQY	TRBD2	TRBV3-1/TRBV3-2	TRBJ2-5
ASSHTPPNQPQH	.	TRBV18	TRBJ1-5
ASRATGWANEKLF	.	TRBV6-5	TRBJ1-4
ATQGTGGDLHSNQPQH	TRBD1	TRBV2	TRBJ1-5
SASRDSNTDTQY	.	TRBV20-1	TRBJ2-3
ASSLDSGIQY	.	TRBV3-1/TRBV3-2	TRBJ2-4
AWRNPGTGSYEQY	TRBD1	TRBV30	TRBJ2-7
ASSPGWETQY	.	TRBV2	TRBJ2-5
ASSVAGVAQDTQY	.	TRBV9	TRBJ2-3
ASSQEGANTEAF	.	TRBV3-1/TRBV3-2	TRBJ1-1
ASSSIVITNEKLF	.	TRBV28	TRBJ1-4
AWSAKRSSYNEQF	.	TRBV30	TRBJ2-1
ASSLGGVGELF	.	TRBV7-3	TRBJ2-2
ASTRGGTDTQY	.	TRBV9	TRBJ2-3
ASSGLRAAGPMEKLF	.	TRBV5-6	TRBJ1-4
ASTLVGPTYNEQF	.	TRBV21-1	TRBJ2-1
ASSLTGTTNTGELF	TRBD2	TRBV18	TRBJ2-2